A single sample is the source of the 12 T cell receptor beta chains below, sequenced in a study of blood T cell repertoires in COVID-19. Some clones are missing from TCRdb's copy, which holds only in-frame ones; the method was immunoSEQ multiplex PCR. The data hold about 120,000 clones, with nearly 90% observed a single time. Sequences were obtained from peripheral blood. These TCRs come from an older woman with COVID-19, enrolled during active disease.

This clone was seen once. The V and J genes are TRBV7-9 and TRBJ2-5; 11 nucleotides align to TRBD2. CDR3 length equals 18 residues. Germline assignment: CDR1 SEHNR and CDR2 FQNEAQ (reference sequence). Trimming cost V 5 bases and J 5 bases; bases outside gene matches: 16. This chain's CDR3 is CASSAAASGGSLPETQYF. The CDR3 coding sequence is TGTGCCAGCAGCGCAGCGGCTAGCGGGGGGTCCTTGCCGGAGACCCAGTACTTC.

This chain joins TRBV5-1 and TRBJ1-6, with D tentatively TRBD1 (6 bases). There are 16 residues in the CDR3. The V end lost 0 bases, the J end lost 6 bases, and 13 bases lay between the germline ends. Germline CDR1 SGHRS, CDR2 YFSETQ. The CDR3 reads CASSLGYRAGNSPLHF. For the CDR3, the DNA is TGCGCCAGCAGCTTGGGTTACAGGGCTGGTAATTCACCCCTCCACTTT.

This chain joins TRBV6-5 and TRBJ1-5; weak D call: TRBD1 (5 bases). V shed 7 bases and J shed 11 bases, with 18 bases lying between them. CDR3 length: 13 amino acids. Germline V gives CDR1 MNHEY, CDR2 SVGAGI. The CDR3: CASNGGEKEAQHF. The CDR3 DNA sequence: TGTGCCAGCAACGGAGGGGAGAAAGAGGCCCAGCATTTT.

The V and J genes are TRBV7-9 and TRBJ1-2; 8 bases match TRBD1. CDR3 length equals 16 residues. Germline V gene lookup returns CDR1 SEHNR and CDR2 FQNEAQ (reference sequence). The junction had 9 bases not matched to a gene; V was cut back by 4 bases and J by 2 bases. This chain's CDR3 is CASSSLPGTGNYGYTF. CDR3 sequence (DNA): TGTGCCAGCAGCTCACTCCCCGGGACAGGAAACTATGGCTACACCTTC.

V and J are TRBV2 and TRBJ2-7; D is perhaps TRBD2 (5 bases). V lost 6 bases and J lost 5, with 14 bases in between. This CDR3 has 13 residues. Germline CDR1 SNHLY, CDR2 FYNNEI. The CDR3, as DNA: TGTGCCAGCAGGGACGGCGGGTGGAACGAGCAGTACTTC. This sequence encodes CASRDGGWNEQYF.

The CDR3 nucleotides read TGTGCCAGTAGTATAGAAGCCCTCAATCAGCCCCAGCATTTT. This encodes CASSIEALNQPQHF. The chain employs TRBV19 and TRBJ1-5; D unclear. V was trimmed by 0 bases and J by 3 bases, leaving 6 bases between them. CDR1 is LNHDA, CDR2 SQIVND, per germline (reference sequence). The CDR3 sequence is 14 residues long.

V is TRBV28 and J is TRBJ1-1; D gene uncertain. Trimming removed 5 bases from V and 8 bases from J, with 18 bases in between. Germline CDR1 and CDR2: MDHEN and SYDVKM. The CDR3 contains 14 residues. CDR3 coding DNA: TGTGCCAGCAGTCAACCCTCTCCTGCGCGGGAAGCTTTCTTT. Encoded protein: CASSQPSPAREAFF.

The V and J genes are TRBV4-3 and TRBJ2-5; possible D gene TRBD1, 5 bases. The CDR3 covers 14 residues. The V end was cut by 1 base, the J end by 5 bases, with 11 bases between. CDR1 LGHNA and CDR2 YSLEER come from the germline V gene. This CDR3 is CASSQGQQAETQYF. In DNA, the CDR3 is TGCGCCAGCAGCCAAGGTCAACAGGCTGAGACCCAGTACTTC.

The gene calls are TRBV19 and TRBJ1-2; no reliable D call. The CDR3 has 12 residues. The germline gives CDR1 LNHDA, CDR2 SQIVND (reference sequence). V gave up 7 bases and J gave up 4 bases, with 10 bases separating them. This CDR3 reads CASTLGRYGYTF. The CDR3 region has the DNA TGTGCCAGTACCCTAGGCCGCTATGGCTACACCTTC.

Only one count was recorded for this clone. The chain employs TRBV20-1 and TRBJ2-1; no clear D. V was shortened by 5 bases and J by 7 bases, with 9 bases between the two germline ends. The CDR3 is made up of 11 amino acids. CDR1 is DFQATT, CDR2 SNEGSKA, per germline (reference sequence). The CDR3 DNA sequence: TGCAGTGCTTATATACAGAATGAGCAGTTCTTC. Encoded protein: CSAYIQNEQFF.

This chain links TRBV4-2 with TRBJ2-3; 12 bases align to TRBD1. With V trimmed by 1 base and J by 0 bases, 2 bases remained unmatched. Germline V gives CDR1 LGHNA, CDR2 YNFKEQ. The CDR3 sequence is 17 residues long. The chain's CDR3 is CASSQVGQGASTDTQYF. For the CDR3, the DNA is TGTGCCAGCAGCCAAGTGGGACAGGGGGCGAGCACAGATACGCAGTATTTT.

The chain carries TRBV18 and TRBJ1-1; TRBD1 aligns across 8 bases. Looked up from germline, CDR1 is KGHSH and CDR2 is LQKENI. V shed 3 bases and J 7 bases; nucleotides not matched to a gene: 7. This CDR3 is built from 14 residues. The CDR3 here is CASSPGQGGSEAFF. CDR3 bases: TGTGCCAGCTCACCTGGACAGGGTGGTAGTGAAGCTTTCTTT. Full variable domain (remainder filled in from reference TRBV18 and TRBJ1-1): NAGVMQNPRHLVRRRGQEARLRCSPMKGHSHVYWYRQLPEEGLKFMVYLQKENIIDESGMPKERFSAEFPKEGPSILRIQQVVRGDSAAYFCASSPGQGGSEAFFGQGTRLTVV.